Described below is a single TCR beta chain sequence and its context. Its cognate antigen has yet to be identified. Qualities for individual bases were not recorded, and no much larger clone is one base off. The donors belonged to the validation cohort of over a hundred subjects, which was separate from the approximately 700-subject first cohort. The data originate from a study of cytomegalovirus exposure and HLA in healthy donors (dated 2017 in TCRdb). About the study as a whole: The roughly 670 repertoires of the first cohort and the roughly 110 validation repertoires were produced on the same platform, according to a later analysis. The study aimed to test whether signatures of past pathogen exposure could be identified by cataloging public T cell receptors. Along with the roughly 610-subject first cohort, a separate validation cohort of over 90 different subjects was used. To predict cytomegalovirus infection status, the study combined high-throughput TCR immunosequencing, statistical association of individual TCRs with disease status, and machine learning.

The CDR3, from cysteine to phenylalanine, totals 16 residues. Only CDR3 DNA remains: 48 bases, in frame from the first base. The library was produced with the immunoSEQ multiplex PCR assay. For the original study's pipeline: A statistical classification framework was built to diagnose cytomegalovirus status from the catalog of TCR beta chain sequences. Entries here come from immuneACCESS through TCRdb and include only in-frame sequences with V and J called. Some clones fail to appear in such tables; in the studies checked, an unresolved V gene covers under half of the shortfall, and the cause of the remainder is unknown. The V and J calls and clone size come from that table; D and trimming were worked out from the DNA. This sample lists about 200,000 clones; more than 75% were detected once. The ten largest clones capture more than 1.4% of the sample. The full study reports these points: All 130 or so repertoires were used to score co-occurrence in the validation cohort in a later analysis, because that analysis had no HLA typing for the cohort. The study gave a list of 150 to 200 TCR beta chains associated with cytomegalovirus. A later analysis found that TCRs clustered in the first cohort also tended to co-occur in the 120 validation repertoires, with 94% of cluster scores above 0. Most TCR sequences were seen in very few donors, while some public TCRs were found in many individuals. According to the authors, the approach could potentially be generalized to other disease states and immunological phenotypes. In vitro tests confirmed that three of the cytomegalovirus-associated TCR beta chains recognize cytomegalovirus antigens. The classifier was reported to diagnose cytomegalovirus status with high specificity and sensitivity in both the original cohort and the validation cohort.

This receptor was identified in a woman under 30 in good health and CMV-seronegative. The specimen sequenced was PBMCs. This chain is built from TRBV12-2 and TRBJ2-1; no check of the table's D call, TRBD2, against the DNA was made. TRBV12-2 is shown as a pseudogene. The DNA is as follows: TGTGCAAGTCGCTCAAAAAGCGGAGACTCCTACAATGAGCAGTTCTTC. This encodes CASRSKSGDSYNEQFF.